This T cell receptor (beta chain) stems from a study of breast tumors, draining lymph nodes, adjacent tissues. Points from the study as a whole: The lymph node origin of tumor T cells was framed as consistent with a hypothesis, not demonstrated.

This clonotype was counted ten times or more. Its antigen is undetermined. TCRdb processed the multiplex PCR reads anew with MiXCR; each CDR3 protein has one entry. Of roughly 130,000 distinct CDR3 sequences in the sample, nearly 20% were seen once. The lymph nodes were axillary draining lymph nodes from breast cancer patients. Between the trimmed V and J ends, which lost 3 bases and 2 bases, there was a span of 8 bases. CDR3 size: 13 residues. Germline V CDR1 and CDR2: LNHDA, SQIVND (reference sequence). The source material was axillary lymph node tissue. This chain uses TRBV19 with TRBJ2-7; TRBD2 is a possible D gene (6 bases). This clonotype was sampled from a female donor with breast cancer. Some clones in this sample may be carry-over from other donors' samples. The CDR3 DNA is TGTGCCAGTAGTATCGGAGGGGCCTACGAGCAGTACTTC. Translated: CASSIGGAYEQYF. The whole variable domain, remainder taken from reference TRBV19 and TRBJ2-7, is DGGITQSPKYLFRKEGQNVTLSCEQNLNHDAMYWYRQDPGQGLRLIYYSQIVNDFQKGDIAEGYSVSREKKESFPLTVTSAQKNPTAFYLCASSIGGAYEQYFGPGTRLTVT.